This T cell receptor (beta chain) was documented in a study of T cells in Graves' hyperthyroidism and ophthalmopathy. Study-level points and caveats: By a 13 V-J model, ophthalmopathy was set apart from stable hyperthyroidism. Blood held most thyroid clonotypes expanded above 0.001 frequency.

There are a few counts of this clonotype. The antigen is not known. TCR beta CDR3 regions were amplified from RNA. First-round RT-PCR targeting the TCR CDR3 was performed with the HTBI primer set. One entry per CDR3 protein, called by TCRdb with MiXCR from the multiplex PCR reads. The table includes more than 500,000 distinct CDR3 sequences, approximately 48% detected once. Exclusion of a patient resulted from uncontrolled infection, other autoimmune disease, pregnancy or lactation. Germline values: CDR1 MGHDK, CDR2 SYGVNS. V was trimmed by 3 bases and J by 7 bases, leaving 12 bases between them. The CDR3 is 14 residues long.

The clonotype was recovered from an adult woman with Graves' disease, either hyperthyroidism or ophthalmopathy (not recorded which). The sample was peripheral blood or thyroid tissue (not recorded which). V gene TRBV25-1 combines with J gene TRBJ1-4; no clear D gene. The CDR3 DNA reads TGTGCCAGCAGTGATCGGCTTACCGGTGAAAAACTGTTTTTT. Translating gives CASSDRLTGEKLFF.